This TCR beta chain came from a study of T cells after yellow fever vaccination. This clonotype was detected many times. TCRdb used MiXCR to reprocess the 5' RACE reads, holding one entry per CDR3 protein. Here the sample spans about 300,000 distinct CDR3 sequences, roughly 9% being singletons. CDR1 is SEHNR, CDR2 FQNEAQ, per germline (reference sequence). Between the trimmed V and J ends, which lost 9 bases and 4 bases, there was a span of 18 bases. The CDR3 contains 14 residues. The chain is built from TRBV7-9 and TRBJ2-5, with D perhaps matching TRBD2 (5 bases). The receptor was isolated from a man younger than 35 who received the YFV17D yellow fever vaccine. The sample consisted of CD4+ T cells sorted from PBMCs, taken 5 days after the yellow fever booster vaccination. The CDR3 DNA is TGTGCCAGTCTCTCCACGGGGATTGGAGAGACCCAGTACTTC. Translation gives CASLSTGIGETQYF.